This T cell receptor beta chain derives from a study of beta chain features in type 1 diabetes (dated by TCRdb to 2017 to 2018). General notes on the study: Patients and healthy donors did not differ in mean age, gender distribution, total cell number or subset yield. Regulatory and stem cell-like memory subsets were isolated from only 8 patients and roughly eight healthy donors, whereas naive and central memory subsets came from all 30 or so donors. A total of approximately 100 million sorted cells were examined across all samples, and the number of cells per subset was strongly correlated with RNA yield. In the study, recently diagnosed type 1 diabetes patients and matched healthy donors were compared on the TCRB repertoires of their sorted circulating CD4+ T cell subsets. Results and caveats for the whole study, not just this receptor: Because the HLA sub-analyses included only small numbers of individuals, any influence of HLA type on TCRB rearrangement was left unresolved. Naive, central memory and regulatory TCRB repertoires appeared to be more alike among patients than among healthy donors. PCR may preferentially amplify shorter templates, but because patient and control samples were amplified and corrected together, any resulting skew would affect both groups equally. In all four CD4+ subsets, TCRB CDR3 length was moderately but significantly shorter in type 1 diabetes patients. Because cDNA was sequenced instead of genomic DNA, highly expressing activated cells could be over-represented, though the groups showed no difference in activation or CD3 levels. At VDJ recombination sites, type 1 diabetes patients had fewer insertions and more deleted nucleotides, which implies abnormalities in thymic rearrangement.

The entire amount of isolated RNA was reverse transcribed using the High Capacity cDNA Reverse Transcription Kit, so the sequenced TCRB transcripts were expressed ones. Deep immunoSEQ sequencing was applied to naive, central memory and regulatory T cell samples, giving an average of approximately 3.8 million total reads per sample. Sorted cells were lysed in RLT buffer, and RNA was extracted using DNase-treated RNeasy Micro or Mini kits according to cell number. To prevent cross-contamination, each cell subset was processed individually, whereas patient and healthy donor samples were processed jointly. The immunoSEQ multiplex PCR was used to amplify TCRB sequences from cDNA, yielding 87-bp fragments that span the CDR3 region. Sequencing of the amplicons was done on the Illumina HiSeq platform. As for how the authors treated the data: Synthetic template baselines were used to correct PCR bias computationally, reads within Hamming distance 2 were collapsed, and singletons that could not be merged were discarded. Reads were aligned against IMGT so that V, D and J genes, CDR3 length and insertions or deletions at six rearrangement sites could be assigned. Clonotype counts were normalized to sorted cell number within each subset before computing true diversity and Gini coefficients with the tcR R package. The overlap coefficient, calculated on TCRB nucleotide sequences, was used to measure repertoire sharing. Out-of-frame TCRB sequences from naive cells were analyzed as a proxy for the pre-selection repertoire. Sourced from immuneACCESS, this table was stored by TCRdb with only in-frame sequences that have V and J called. A share of the clones is absent; for the studies checked, an unresolved V gene accounts for under half, and the remainder has no known explanation. Clone size and V and J calls were adopted from that table, with D and trimming inferred from the DNA. The sample table shows 390,000 or so clones, and more than 11% are seen once. The top ten clones comprise roughly 0.038% of the sample.

A single peripheral blood draw of approximately 110 mL on average was collected from each donor into heparinised tubes. Using a panel that included CD45RO, CCR7, CD25, CD127, CD95 and CD27, naive, central memory, regulatory and stem cell-like memory CD4+ T cells were sorted on a BD FACSAria II. A purity above 98% was achieved for all sorted populations. PBMCs were separated immediately by Lymphoprep density gradient centrifugation and were stained directly, without being cultured. To minimize batch effects, samples were stained and sorted in pairs, one healthy donor with one patient per experiment. Via the germline V gene, CDR1 is MNHEY and CDR2 SVGAGI. From the cysteine up to the phenylalanine, the CDR3 has a length of 13 residues. Just the 39-base CDR3 DNA is kept, in frame starting at base 1. Cut back by 6 bases and 7 bases, the V and J ends lie 15 bases apart. This clone has only a few counts. Which antigen it targets is not known. No much larger clone exists at a distance of one base, and base qualities are not known.

The chain uses TRBV6-5 and TRBJ2-5; TRBD1 is a possible D gene, resting on 6 matching bases. Source material: naive CD4+ T cells from blood. The cell subset or site label, as the study defines it: true naive CD4+ T cells. The TCR was taken from a man aged 30-40 years in good health. This receptor has the CDR3 CASRRGGPGTQYF. The nucleotides are TGTGCCAGCAGAAGAGGGGGACCCGGGACCCAGTACTTC.